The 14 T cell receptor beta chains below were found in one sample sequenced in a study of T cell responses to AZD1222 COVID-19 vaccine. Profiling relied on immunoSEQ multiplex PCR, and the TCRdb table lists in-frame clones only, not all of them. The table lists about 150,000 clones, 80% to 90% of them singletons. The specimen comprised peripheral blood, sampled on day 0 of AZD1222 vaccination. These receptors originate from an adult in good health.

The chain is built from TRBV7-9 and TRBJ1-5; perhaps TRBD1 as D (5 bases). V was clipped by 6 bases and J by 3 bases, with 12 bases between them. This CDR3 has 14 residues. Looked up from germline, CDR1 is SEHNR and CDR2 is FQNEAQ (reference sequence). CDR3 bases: TGTGCCAGCAGGCCTCGGGGGTTCAATCAGCCCCAGCATTTT. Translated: CASRPRGFNQPQHF.

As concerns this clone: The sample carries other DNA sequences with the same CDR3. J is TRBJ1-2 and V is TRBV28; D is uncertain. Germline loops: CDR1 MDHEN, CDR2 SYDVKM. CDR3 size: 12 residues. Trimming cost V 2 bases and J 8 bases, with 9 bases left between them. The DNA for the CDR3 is TGTGCCAGCAGTTTAAGAGGGTACGGCTACACCTTC. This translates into CASSLRGYGYTF.

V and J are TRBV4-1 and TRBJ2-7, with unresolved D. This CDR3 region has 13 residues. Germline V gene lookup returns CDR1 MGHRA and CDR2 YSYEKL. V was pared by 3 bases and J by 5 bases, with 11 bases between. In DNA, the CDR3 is TGCGCCAGCAGCCAGTCGCCTTGGGACGAGCAGTACTTC. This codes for CASSQSPWDEQYF.

The chain's CDR3 is CASRHLGDRGLGGYTF. In nucleotides, the CDR3 is TGCGCCAGCAGGCACCTAGGGGACAGGGGGCTCGGTGGCTACACCTTC. V gene TRBV4-1 combines with J gene TRBJ1-2, with 12 bases aligning to TRBD1. CDR3 length: 16 amino acids. Germline CDR1 reads MGHRA; CDR2 reads YSYEKL. The V and J ends lost 6 bases and 7 bases, in that order; junction bases with no gene match: 12.

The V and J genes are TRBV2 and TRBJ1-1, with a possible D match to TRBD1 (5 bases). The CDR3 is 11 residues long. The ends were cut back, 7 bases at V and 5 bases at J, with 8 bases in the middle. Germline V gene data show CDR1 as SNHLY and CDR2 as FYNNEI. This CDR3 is CASNEGTEAFF. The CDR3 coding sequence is TGTGCCAGCAACGAGGGGACTGAAGCTTTCTTT. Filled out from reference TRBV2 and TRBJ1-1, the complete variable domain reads EPEVTQTPSHQVTQMGQEVILRCVPISNHLYFYWYRQILGQKVEFLVSFYNNEISEKSEIFDDQFSVERPDGSNFTLKIRSTKLEDSAMYFCASNEGTEAFFGQGTRLTVV.

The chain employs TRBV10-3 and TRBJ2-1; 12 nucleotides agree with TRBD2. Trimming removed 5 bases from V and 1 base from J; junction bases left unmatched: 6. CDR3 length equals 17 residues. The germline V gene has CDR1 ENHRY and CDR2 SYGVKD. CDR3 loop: CAISSSGRGMSYNEQFF. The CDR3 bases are TGTGCCATCAGTTCTAGCGGGAGGGGGATGTCCTACAATGAGCAGTTCTTC.

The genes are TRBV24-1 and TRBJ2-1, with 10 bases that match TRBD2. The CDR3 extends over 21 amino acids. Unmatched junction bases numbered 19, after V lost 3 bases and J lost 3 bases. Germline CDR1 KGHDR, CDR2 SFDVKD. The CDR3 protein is CATSDLPGVAGGPSRYNEQFF. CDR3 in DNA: TGTGCCACCAGTGATCTACCCGGGGTAGCGGGAGGTCCTAGTCGCTACAATGAGCAGTTCTTC.

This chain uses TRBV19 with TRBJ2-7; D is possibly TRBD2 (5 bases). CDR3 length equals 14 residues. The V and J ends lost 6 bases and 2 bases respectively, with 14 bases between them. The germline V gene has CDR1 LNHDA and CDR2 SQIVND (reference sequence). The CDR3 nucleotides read TGTGCCAGTAGCACCTTACGGGAACCCTACGAGCAGTACTTC. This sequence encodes CASSTLREPYEQYF.

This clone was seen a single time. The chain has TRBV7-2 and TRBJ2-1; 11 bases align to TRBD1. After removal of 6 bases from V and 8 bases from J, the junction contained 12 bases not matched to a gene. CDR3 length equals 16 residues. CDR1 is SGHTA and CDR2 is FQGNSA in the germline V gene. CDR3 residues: CASSPRTGGAGDEQFF. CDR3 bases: TGTGCCAGCAGTCCCAGGACAGGGGGCGCTGGGGATGAGCAGTTCTTC.

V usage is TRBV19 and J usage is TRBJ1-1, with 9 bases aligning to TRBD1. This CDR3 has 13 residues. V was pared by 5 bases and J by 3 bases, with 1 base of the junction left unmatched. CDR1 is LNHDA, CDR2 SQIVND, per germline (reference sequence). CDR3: CASSDRGDTEAFF. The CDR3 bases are TGTGCCAGTAGTGACAGGGGGGACACTGAAGCTTTCTTT.

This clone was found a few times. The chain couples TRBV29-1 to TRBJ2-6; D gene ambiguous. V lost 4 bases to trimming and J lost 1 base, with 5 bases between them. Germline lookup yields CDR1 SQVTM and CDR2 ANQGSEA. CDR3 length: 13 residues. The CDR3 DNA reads TGCAGCGTTGCAAAGTCTGGGGCCAACGTCCTGACTTTC. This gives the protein CSVAKSGANVLTF.

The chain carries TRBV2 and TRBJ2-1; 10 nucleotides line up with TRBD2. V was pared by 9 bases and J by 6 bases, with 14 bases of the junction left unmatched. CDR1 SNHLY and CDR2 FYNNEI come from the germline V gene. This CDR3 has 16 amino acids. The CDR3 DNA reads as TGTGCCAGAGCACCAAAAGGACTAGCGGCCAGCAATGAGCAGTTCTTC. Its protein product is CARAPKGLAASNEQFF.

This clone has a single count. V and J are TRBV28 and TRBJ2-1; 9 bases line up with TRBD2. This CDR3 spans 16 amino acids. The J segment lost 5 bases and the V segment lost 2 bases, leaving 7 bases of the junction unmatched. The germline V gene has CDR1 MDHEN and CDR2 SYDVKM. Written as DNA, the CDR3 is TGTGCCAGCAGTTTAGCCTCGGGACTAGCTGACAATGAGCAGTTCTTC. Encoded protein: CASSLASGLADNEQFF.

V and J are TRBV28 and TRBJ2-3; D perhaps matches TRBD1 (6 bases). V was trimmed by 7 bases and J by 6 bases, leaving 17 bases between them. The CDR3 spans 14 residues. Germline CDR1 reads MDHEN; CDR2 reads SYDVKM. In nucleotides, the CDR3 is TGTGCCAGCATCTTAGGGGGAGAGGCGGATACGCAGTATTTT. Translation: CASILGGEADTQYF.